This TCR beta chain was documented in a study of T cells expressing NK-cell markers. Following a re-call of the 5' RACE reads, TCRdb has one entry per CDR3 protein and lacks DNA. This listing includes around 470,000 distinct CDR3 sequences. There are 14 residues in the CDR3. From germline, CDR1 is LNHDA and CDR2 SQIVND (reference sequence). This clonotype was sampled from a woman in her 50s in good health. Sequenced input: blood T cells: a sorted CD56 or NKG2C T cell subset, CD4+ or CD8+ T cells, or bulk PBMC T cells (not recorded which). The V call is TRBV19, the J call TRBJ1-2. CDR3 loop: CATTDGDTNYGYTF.